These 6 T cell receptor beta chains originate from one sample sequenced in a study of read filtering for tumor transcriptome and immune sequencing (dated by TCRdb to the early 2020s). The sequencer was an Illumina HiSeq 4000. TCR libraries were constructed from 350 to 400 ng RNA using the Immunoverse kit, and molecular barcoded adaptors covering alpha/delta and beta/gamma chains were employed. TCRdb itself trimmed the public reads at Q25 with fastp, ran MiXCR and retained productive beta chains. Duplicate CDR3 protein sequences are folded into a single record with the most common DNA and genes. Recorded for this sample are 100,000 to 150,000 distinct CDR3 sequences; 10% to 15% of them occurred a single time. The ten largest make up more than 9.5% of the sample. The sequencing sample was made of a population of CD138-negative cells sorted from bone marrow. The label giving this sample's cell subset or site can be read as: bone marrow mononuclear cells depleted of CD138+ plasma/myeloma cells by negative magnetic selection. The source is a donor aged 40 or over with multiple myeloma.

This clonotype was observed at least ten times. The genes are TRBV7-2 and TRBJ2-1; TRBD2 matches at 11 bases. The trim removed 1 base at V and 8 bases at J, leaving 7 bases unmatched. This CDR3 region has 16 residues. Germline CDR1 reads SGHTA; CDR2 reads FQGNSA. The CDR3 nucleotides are TGTGCCAGCAGCTTAGGAGCACTAGCGGGAGTGGATGAGCAGTTCTTC. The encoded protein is CASSLGALAGVDEQFF.

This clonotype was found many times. CDR3 coding DNA: TGCAGTGCTAGAGGGGCCGGGACTAGCGCCTCCTACGAGCAGTACTTC. It specifies CSARGAGTSASYEQYF. The chain carries TRBV20-1 and TRBJ2-7, with TRBD2 identical over 10 bases. This CDR3 comprises 16 residues. Germline V CDR1 and CDR2: DFQATT, SNEGSKA (reference sequence). The V gene end was trimmed by 1 base and the J gene end by 0 bases; junction bases not matched to a gene: 6.

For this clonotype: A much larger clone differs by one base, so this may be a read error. The CDR3, as DNA: TGTGCCAGCAGGGGTTTTGGGCGGAGCAATCAGCCCCGGCATTTT. Its translation: CASRGFGRSNQPRHF. The chain couples TRBV6-5 to TRBJ1-5; D gene unclear. The CDR3 has 15 amino acids. Germline-derived CDR1 and CDR2 are MNHEY and SVGAGI.

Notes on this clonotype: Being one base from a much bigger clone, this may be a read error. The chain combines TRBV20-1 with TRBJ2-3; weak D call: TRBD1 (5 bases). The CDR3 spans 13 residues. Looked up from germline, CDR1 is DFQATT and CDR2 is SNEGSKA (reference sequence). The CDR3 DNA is TGCAGAGCTACCAGGGTTGTCTCAGATACGCAGTATTTT. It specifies CRATRVVSDTQYF.

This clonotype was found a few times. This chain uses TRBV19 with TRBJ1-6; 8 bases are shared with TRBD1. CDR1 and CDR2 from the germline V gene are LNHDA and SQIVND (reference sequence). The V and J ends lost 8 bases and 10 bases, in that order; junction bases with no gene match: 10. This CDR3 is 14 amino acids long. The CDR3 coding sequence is TGTGCCAGTGCCGGGACAGGCGCCCGGTCACCCCTCCACTTT. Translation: CASAGTGARSPLHF.

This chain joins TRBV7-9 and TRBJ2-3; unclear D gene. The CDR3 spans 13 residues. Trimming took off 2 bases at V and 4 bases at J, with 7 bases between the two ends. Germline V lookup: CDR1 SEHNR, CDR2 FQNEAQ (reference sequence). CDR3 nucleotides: TGTGCCAGCAGCTTAATGGACCCAGATACGCAGTATTTT. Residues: CASSLMDPDTQYF.